This T cell receptor beta chain originates from a study of blood T cell repertoires in COVID-19. Study information: T cells, B-cell-depleted T cells, or PBMCs provided the cDNA or gDNA that served as material.

Per the study methods: Amplified reference gene primers provided the basis for estimating nucleated cell counts. Here immunoSEQ multiplex PCR was the method, and the copy in TCRdb shows in-frame clones only, minus some. The V and J calls and clone size are taken from that table; D and trimming were inferred from the DNA. Seen here are over 250,000 clones, approximately 85% observed once, and the top ten hold 11%. Trimming removed 0 bases at V and 7 bases at J, with 12 bases between. CDR1 LNHNV and CDR2 YYDKDF come from the germline V gene (reference sequence). The CDR3 length is 14 residues. The specimen was peripheral blood. The TCR was taken from a woman in her 70s with acute or convalescent COVID-19. The V call is TRBV15, the J call TRBJ1-2; D is uncertain. DNA for the CDR3: TGTGCCACCAGCAGAGATATCGAGGGAGGTGGCTACACCTTC. Its translation: CATSRDIEGGGYTF.